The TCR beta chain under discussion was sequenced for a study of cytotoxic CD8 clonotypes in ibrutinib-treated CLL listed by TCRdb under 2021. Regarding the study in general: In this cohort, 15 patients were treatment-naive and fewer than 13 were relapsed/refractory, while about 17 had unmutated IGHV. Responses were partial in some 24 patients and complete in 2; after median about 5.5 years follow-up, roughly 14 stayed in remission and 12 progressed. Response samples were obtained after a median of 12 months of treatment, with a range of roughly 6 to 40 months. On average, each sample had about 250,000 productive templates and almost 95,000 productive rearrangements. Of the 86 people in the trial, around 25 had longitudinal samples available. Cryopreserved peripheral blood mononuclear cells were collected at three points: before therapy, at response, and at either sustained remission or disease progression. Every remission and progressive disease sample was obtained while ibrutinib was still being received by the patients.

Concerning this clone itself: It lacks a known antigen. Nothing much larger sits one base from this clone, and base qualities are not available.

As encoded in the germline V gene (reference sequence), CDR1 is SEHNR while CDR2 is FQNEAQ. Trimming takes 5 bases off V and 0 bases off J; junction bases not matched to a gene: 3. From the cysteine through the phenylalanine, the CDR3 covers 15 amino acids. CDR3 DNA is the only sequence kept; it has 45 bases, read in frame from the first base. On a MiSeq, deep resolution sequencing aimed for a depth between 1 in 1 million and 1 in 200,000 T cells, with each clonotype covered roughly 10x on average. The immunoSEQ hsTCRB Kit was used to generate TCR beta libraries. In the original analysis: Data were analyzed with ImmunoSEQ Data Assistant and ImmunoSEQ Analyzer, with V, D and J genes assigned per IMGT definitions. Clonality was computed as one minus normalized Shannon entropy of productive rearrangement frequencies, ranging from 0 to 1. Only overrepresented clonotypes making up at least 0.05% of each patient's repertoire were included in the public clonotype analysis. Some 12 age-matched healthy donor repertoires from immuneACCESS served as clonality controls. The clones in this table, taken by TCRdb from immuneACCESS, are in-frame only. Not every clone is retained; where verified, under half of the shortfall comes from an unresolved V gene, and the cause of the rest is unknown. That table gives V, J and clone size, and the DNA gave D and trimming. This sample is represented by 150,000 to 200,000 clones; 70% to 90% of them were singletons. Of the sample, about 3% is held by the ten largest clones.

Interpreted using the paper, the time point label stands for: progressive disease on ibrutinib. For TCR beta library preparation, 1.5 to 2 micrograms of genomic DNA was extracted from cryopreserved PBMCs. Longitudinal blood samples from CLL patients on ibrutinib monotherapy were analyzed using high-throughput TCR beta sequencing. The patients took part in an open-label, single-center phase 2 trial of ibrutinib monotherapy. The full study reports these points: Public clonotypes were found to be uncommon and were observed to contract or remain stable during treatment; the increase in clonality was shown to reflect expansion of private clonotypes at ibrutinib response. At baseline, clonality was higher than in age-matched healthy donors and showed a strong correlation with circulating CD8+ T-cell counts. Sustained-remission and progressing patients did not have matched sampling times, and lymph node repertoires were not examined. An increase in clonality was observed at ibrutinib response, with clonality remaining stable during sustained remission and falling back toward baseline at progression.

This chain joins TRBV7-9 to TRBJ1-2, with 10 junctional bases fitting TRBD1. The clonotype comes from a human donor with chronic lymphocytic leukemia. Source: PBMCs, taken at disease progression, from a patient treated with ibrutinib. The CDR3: CASSRQGAANYGYTF. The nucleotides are TGTGCCAGCAGCCGACAGGGGGCAGCTAACTATGGCTACACCTTC.